These T cell receptor beta chains were read from a single sample in a study of regulatory T cells in long-lasting Graves disease. TCRdb re-called the multiplex PCR reads with MiXCR, one entry per CDR3 protein. The data show a few hundred thousand distinct CDR3 sequences, about a sixth seen once. This same sample was also taken into another study, of T cells in Graves' hyperthyroidism and ophthalmopathy.

The starting material was peripheral blood mononuclear cells (PBMCs), obtained at new diagnosis, from a patient treated with antithyroid drugs. Receptors were obtained from a woman younger than 30 with Graves disease. CDR3s include the opening cysteine and the closing phenylalanine or tryptophan. A D gene is named only where the DNA matches it firmly. Clone size is stated in some rows and not others, as once, few, many or a class when expanded.

CDR3 protein: CASSGREASYNEQFF
CDR3 DNA: TGTGCCAGCAGCGGGCGGGAGGCCTCCTACAATGAGCAGTTCTTC
D gene: TRBD2
V gene: TRBV9
CDR3 length: 15
clone size: -
J gene: TRBJ2-1

CDR3 protein: CASSLPGVDTQYF
CDR3 DNA: TGTGCCAGCAGTCTCCCAGGGGTGGATACGCAGTATTTT
D gene: -
V gene: TRBV6-2/TRBV6-3
CDR3 length: 13
clone size: few
J gene: TRBJ2-3

CDR3 protein: CSARGANNEKLFF
CDR3 DNA: TGCAGTGCTAGAGGGGCAAATAATGAAAAACTGTTTTTT
D gene: -
V gene: TRBV20-1
CDR3 length: 13
clone size: few
J gene: TRBJ1-4

CDR3 protein: CSAVSGRRLETQYF
CDR3 DNA: TGCAGTGCTGTTAGCGGGAGGCGCTTGGAGACCCAGTACTTC
D gene: TRBD2
V gene: TRBV20-1
CDR3 length: 14
clone size: many
J gene: TRBJ2-5

CDR3 protein: CAGSLAGRPMGETQYF
CDR3 DNA: TGTGCCGGCAGCTTGGCAGGGAGGCCAATGGGGGAGACCCAGTACTTC
D gene: -
V gene: TRBV5-4
CDR3 length: 16
clone size: -
J gene: TRBJ2-5

CDR3 protein: CASSEFHQQGARTDTQYF
CDR3 DNA: TGTGCCAGCAGTGAATTCCACCAACAGGGGGCGCGCACAGATACGCAGTATTTT
D gene: TRBD1
V gene: TRBV25-1
CDR3 length: 18
clone size: many
J gene: TRBJ2-3

CDR3 protein: CASSLPGQVYGYTF
CDR3 DNA: TGTGCCAGCAGCTTACCTGGACAGGTCTATGGCTACACCTTC
D gene: TRBD1
V gene: TRBV7-9
CDR3 length: 14
clone size: -
J gene: TRBJ1-2

CDR3 protein: CASSLDWALAGYEQYF
CDR3 DNA: TGTGCCAGCAGCTTAGATTGGGCGCTAGCGGGGTACGAGCAGTACTTC
D gene: TRBD2
V gene: TRBV11-2
CDR3 length: 16
clone size: many
J gene: TRBJ2-7

CDR3 protein: CASSSLTGPQETQYF
CDR3 DNA: TGTGCCAGCAGCTCCCTGACAGGACCTCAAGAGACCCAGTACTTC
D gene: -
V gene: TRBV11-3
CDR3 length: 15
clone size: many
J gene: TRBJ2-5

CDR3 protein: CASWYRGSTGELFF
CDR3 DNA: TGTGCCAGCTGGTACAGGGGGAGCACCGGGGAGCTGTTTTTT
D gene: TRBD1
V gene: TRBV6-1
CDR3 length: 14
clone size: many
J gene: TRBJ2-2

CDR3 protein: CASTENGGLGSGANVLTF
CDR3 DNA: TGTGCCAGCACCGAGAATGGAGGGCTGGGCTCTGGGGCCAACGTCCTGACTTTC
D gene: -
V gene: TRBV28
CDR3 length: 18
clone size: many
J gene: TRBJ2-6

CDR3 protein: CASSHYRGGQNTGELFF
CDR3 DNA: TGCGCCAGCAGCCATTACCGCGGGGGGCAGAACACCGGGGAGCTGTTTTTT
D gene: TRBD2
V gene: TRBV5-1
CDR3 length: 17
clone size: many
J gene: TRBJ2-2

CDR3 protein: CASSPRGLDYGYTF
CDR3 DNA: TGTGCCAGCAGTCCCCGCGGGCTCGACTATGGCTACACCTTC
D gene: -
V gene: TRBV27
CDR3 length: 14
clone size: many
J gene: TRBJ1-2

CDR3 protein: CASSISAGYNEQFF
CDR3 DNA: TGTGCCAGCAGTATCTCCGCGGGGTACAATGAGCAGTTCTTC
D gene: -
V gene: TRBV28
CDR3 length: 14
clone size: -
J gene: TRBJ2-1

CDR3 protein: CASSLRRQGREKLFF
CDR3 DNA: TGTGCCAGCAGTTTAAGGCGACAGGGTAGGGAAAAACTGTTTTTT
D gene: TRBD1
V gene: TRBV28
CDR3 length: 15
clone size: many
J gene: TRBJ1-4

CDR3 protein: CASSLTSALNTGELFF
CDR3 DNA: TGTGCCAGCAGCCTAACTAGCGCCCTTAACACCGGGGAGCTGTTTTTT
D gene: TRBD2
V gene: TRBV7-2
CDR3 length: 16
clone size: many
J gene: TRBJ2-2

CDR3 protein: CASSYEGGTDTQYF
CDR3 DNA: TGCGCCAGCAGCTATGAGGGTGGAACAGATACGCAGTATTTT
D gene: -
V gene: TRBV5-1
CDR3 length: 14
clone size: few
J gene: TRBJ2-3

CDR3 protein: CASSGTYEQYF
CDR3 DNA: TGTGCCAGCAGCGGAACGTACGAGCAGTACTTC
D gene: -
V gene: TRBV2
CDR3 length: 11
clone size: many
J gene: TRBJ2-7

CDR3 protein: CASSYPGRNSEAFF
CDR3 DNA: TGTGCCAGCAGCTATCCCGGACGAAACTCTGAAGCTTTCTTT
D gene: -
V gene: TRBV12-3/TRBV12-4
CDR3 length: 14
clone size: few
J gene: TRBJ1-1

CDR3 protein: CASSIQGTGELFF
CDR3 DNA: TGTGCCAGCAGTATACAGGGAACCGGGGAGCTGTTTTTT
D gene: -
V gene: TRBV19
CDR3 length: 13
clone size: many
J gene: TRBJ2-2

CDR3 protein: CASSSTGGINQETQYF
CDR3 DNA: TGTGCCAGCAGTTCCACAGGGGGCATCAACCAAGAGACCCAGTACTTC
D gene: TRBD1
V gene: TRBV28
CDR3 length: 16
clone size: many
J gene: TRBJ2-5

CDR3 protein: CATRMQGAENSPLHF
CDR3 DNA: TGTGCCACTAGGATGCAGGGGGCCGAGAATTCACCCCTCCACTTT
D gene: TRBD1
V gene: TRBV12-3/TRBV12-4
CDR3 length: 15
clone size: -
J gene: TRBJ1-6

CDR3 protein: CASSSLAGATYEQYF
CDR3 DNA: TGTGCCAGCAGTTCCCTAGCGGGAGCGACCTACGAGCAGTACTTC
D gene: TRBD2
V gene: TRBV28
CDR3 length: 15
clone size: many
J gene: TRBJ2-7

CDR3 protein: CSAIQGARSEAFF
CDR3 DNA: TGCAGTGCCATACAGGGGGCGCGGTCTGAAGCTTTCTTT
D gene: TRBD1
V gene: TRBV20-1
CDR3 length: 13
clone size: -
J gene: TRBJ1-1

CDR3 protein: CASSSKDQSSYNEQFF
CDR3 DNA: TGTGCCAGCAGTTCGAAGGACCAAAGCTCCTACAATGAGCAGTTCTTC
D gene: -
V gene: TRBV6-2/TRBV6-3
CDR3 length: 16
clone size: many
J gene: TRBJ2-1

CDR3 protein: CSASTGLLETQYF
CDR3 DNA: TGCAGCGCCTCCACAGGGTTGCTAGAGACCCAGTACTTC
D gene: -
V gene: TRBV29-1
CDR3 length: 13
clone size: few
J gene: TRBJ2-5

CDR3 protein: CASSLVGNRGEKLFF
CDR3 DNA: TGCGCCAGCAGCTTGGTTGGGAATAGGGGTGAAAAACTGTTTTTT
D gene: -
V gene: TRBV5-1
CDR3 length: 15
clone size: few
J gene: TRBJ1-4

CDR3 protein: CASTAGLSGNTIYF
CDR3 DNA: TGTGCCAGCACGGCAGGCCTATCTGGAAACACCATATATTTT
D gene: -
V gene: TRBV28
CDR3 length: 14
clone size: few
J gene: TRBJ1-3

CDR3 protein: CASSPVAGGNEQFF
CDR3 DNA: TGTGCCAGCTCACCGGTAGCAGGTGGCAATGAGCAGTTCTTC
D gene: -
V gene: TRBV18
CDR3 length: 14
clone size: many
J gene: TRBJ2-1

CDR3 protein: CSANRGGGYTF
CDR3 DNA: TGCAGTGCTAACAGGGGCGGTGGCTACACCTTC
D gene: TRBD1
V gene: TRBV20-1
CDR3 length: 11
clone size: many
J gene: TRBJ1-2

CDR3 protein: CASSPSDLNTEAFF
CDR3 DNA: TGTGCCAGTAGCCCCTCGGATTTGAACACTGAAGCTTTCTTT
D gene: -
V gene: TRBV19
CDR3 length: 14
clone size: once
J gene: TRBJ1-1

CDR3 protein: CASRTAGGQYNEQFF
CDR3 DNA: TGTGCCAGCAGGACCGCGGGAGGGCAGTACAATGAGCAGTTCTTC
D gene: TRBD2
V gene: TRBV28
CDR3 length: 15
clone size: many
J gene: TRBJ2-1

CDR3 protein: CASSLGRSSSYNEQFF
CDR3 DNA: TGTGCCAGCAGTTTAGGCCGATCCAGCTCCTACAATGAGCAGTTCTTC
D gene: -
V gene: TRBV28
CDR3 length: 16
clone size: many
J gene: TRBJ2-1

CDR3 protein: CASGPQPYSPLHF
CDR3 DNA: TGTGCCAGCGGGCCCCAGCCGTATTCACCCCTCCACTTT
D gene: -
V gene: TRBV28
CDR3 length: 13
clone size: many
J gene: TRBJ1-6

CDR3 protein: CASSFRQGRQETQYF
CDR3 DNA: TGTGCCAGCAGCTTCCGACAGGGACGTCAAGAGACCCAGTACTTC
D gene: TRBD1
V gene: TRBV12-3/TRBV12-4
CDR3 length: 15
clone size: many
J gene: TRBJ2-5

CDR3 protein: CASTKAEAYYGYTF
CDR3 DNA: TGTGCCAGCACCAAGGCGGAGGCTTACTATGGCTACACCTTC
D gene: -
V gene: TRBV6-2/TRBV6-3
CDR3 length: 14
clone size: many
J gene: TRBJ1-2

CDR3 protein: CASSLSWGGLSTDTQYF
CDR3 DNA: TGCGCCAGCAGCTTGAGTTGGGGAGGGCTCAGCACAGATACGCAGTATTTT
D gene: TRBD2
V gene: TRBV5-1
CDR3 length: 17
clone size: many
J gene: TRBJ2-3

CDR3 protein: CASKTFITGELFF
CDR3 DNA: TGTGCCAGCAAGACGTTTATCACCGGGGAGCTGTTTTTT
D gene: -
V gene: TRBV5-1
CDR3 length: 13
clone size: many
J gene: TRBJ2-2

CDR3 protein: CASSSSQETQYF
CDR3 DNA: TGCGCCAGCAGCTCGAGTCAAGAGACCCAGTACTTC
D gene: -
V gene: TRBV5-1
CDR3 length: 12
clone size: many
J gene: TRBJ2-5

CDR3 protein: CASSSGLAGAPYNEQFF
CDR3 DNA: TGTGCCAGCAGCTCGGGACTAGCGGGAGCCCCTTACAATGAGCAGTTCTTC
D gene: TRBD2
V gene: TRBV7-2
CDR3 length: 17
clone size: -
J gene: TRBJ2-1

CDR3 protein: CASSRATGLEQYF
CDR3 DNA: TGTGCCAGCAGCCGCGCGACAGGGTTGGAGCAGTACTTC
D gene: TRBD1
V gene: TRBV3-1
CDR3 length: 13
clone size: many
J gene: TRBJ2-7

CDR3 protein: CASSPSGAYNEQFF
CDR3 DNA: TGTGCCAGCAGCCCGTCCGGTGCGTACAATGAGCAGTTCTTC
D gene: -
V gene: TRBV18
CDR3 length: 14
clone size: few
J gene: TRBJ2-1

CDR3 protein: CASSFWTVSGNTIYF
CDR3 DNA: TGTGCCAGCAGCTTTTGGACAGTCTCTGGAAACACCATATATTTT
D gene: -
V gene: TRBV13
CDR3 length: 15
clone size: few
J gene: TRBJ1-3

CDR3 protein: CATTTSEQFF
CDR3 DNA: TGTGCCACCACGACAAGCGAGCAGTTCTTC
D gene: -
V gene: TRBV12-3/TRBV12-4
CDR3 length: 10
clone size: -
J gene: TRBJ2-1

CDR3 protein: CASRHLNTGELFF
CDR3 DNA: TGTGCCAGCAGACACCTGAACACCGGGGAGCTGTTTTTT
D gene: -
V gene: TRBV27
CDR3 length: 13
clone size: -
J gene: TRBJ2-2

CDR3 protein: CASSGWGGLNIQYF
CDR3 DNA: TGTGCCAGCAGTGGTTGGGGCGGGTTAAACATTCAGTACTTC
D gene: -
V gene: TRBV2
CDR3 length: 14
clone size: many
J gene: TRBJ2-4

CDR3 protein: CASSELAGVGGANVLTF
CDR3 DNA: TGTGCCAGCAGCGAACTAGCGGGAGTTGGTGGGGCCAACGTCCTGACTTTC
D gene: TRBD2
V gene: TRBV9
CDR3 length: 17
clone size: -
J gene: TRBJ2-6

CDR3 protein: CSARQGNQPQHF
CDR3 DNA: TGCAGTGCTAGACAGGGGAATCAGCCCCAGCATTTT
D gene: -
V gene: TRBV20-1
CDR3 length: 12
clone size: many
J gene: TRBJ1-5

CDR3 protein: CASNPGGLSYEQYF
CDR3 DNA: TGTGCCTCCAATCCCGGGGGCCTCTCCTACGAGCAGTACTTC
D gene: -
V gene: TRBV6-1
CDR3 length: 14
clone size: few
J gene: TRBJ2-7

CDR3 protein: CATSRGMNTEAFF
CDR3 DNA: TGTGCCACCAGTCGGGGAATGAACACTGAAGCTTTCTTT
D gene: -
V gene: TRBV24-1
CDR3 length: 13
clone size: -
J gene: TRBJ1-1

CDR3 protein: CASSSPGLNTEAFF
CDR3 DNA: TGTGCCAGCAGCTCGCCGGGGCTGAACACTGAAGCTTTCTTT
D gene: -
V gene: TRBV27
CDR3 length: 14
clone size: many
J gene: TRBJ1-1

CDR3 protein: CASSLVGGINIGELFF
CDR3 DNA: TGCGCCAGCAGCTTGGTAGGCGGGATAAACATCGGGGAGCTGTTTTTT
D gene: -
V gene: TRBV5-1
CDR3 length: 16
clone size: few
J gene: TRBJ2-2

CDR3 protein: CSARRHSYNEQFF
CDR3 DNA: TGCAGTGCAAGGCGTCACTCCTACAATGAGCAGTTCTTC
D gene: -
V gene: TRBV20-1
CDR3 length: 13
clone size: many
J gene: TRBJ2-1